One and the same sample provided the 32 T cell receptor beta chains below, sequenced in a study of shared clonotypes between healthy human individuals. Naive CD8 cells, CD45RO-negative and positively selected for CCR7, excluded terminally differentiated effector memory CD45RA+ cells. Here immunoSEQ multiplex PCR was the method, and the copy in TCRdb shows in-frame clones only, minus some. The data contain about 2.2 million clones, about 92% of them seen just once; the ten biggest clones take up roughly 1.7%. The sequenced sample consisted of naive CD8+ T cells from PBMCs. The source is a man between 18 and 35 years old in good health. Some clones in this sample may be carry-over from other donors' samples.

The V gene is TRBV5-1, the J gene TRBJ2-7; TRBD1 agrees at 8 bases. The CDR3 spans 16 residues. Germline-derived CDR1 and CDR2 are SGHRS and YFSETQ. V was clipped by 5 bases and J by 2 bases; unmatched bases: 12. The CDR3 sequence: CASSPTTGARTYEQYF. The DNA for the CDR3 is TGCGCCAGCAGTCCAACGACAGGGGCGCGGACCTACGAGCAGTACTTC. The full variable domain, its missing parts supplied by reference TRBV5-1 and TRBJ2-7, is KAGVTQTPRYLIKTRGQQVTLSCSPISGHRSVSWYQQTPGQGLQFLFEYFSETQRNKGNFPGRFSGRQFSNSRSEMNVSTLELGDSALYLCASSPTTGARTYEQYFGPGTRLTVT.

J is TRBJ2-3 and V is TRBV6-5, with D unresolved. Germline V gives CDR1 MNHEY, CDR2 SVGAGI. The CDR3 totals 10 residues. The V gene lost 7 bases and the J gene lost 6 bases, with 5 bases spanning the gap. The CDR3 sequence: CASIGDTQYF. CDR3 nucleotides: TGTGCCAGCATTGGGGATACGCAGTATTTT.

The chain couples TRBV11-1 to TRBJ2-1, with 7 positions matching TRBD2. V lost 5 bases, J lost 0 bases, and 4 bases stayed unmatched. The germline V gene encodes CDR1 SGHAT and CDR2 FQDESV (reference sequence). This CDR3 has 15 amino acids. CDR3 nucleotides: TGTGCCAGCAGCCCTAGCGGTAGCTCCTACAATGAGCAGTTCTTC. It codes for CASSPSGSSYNEQFF.

Remarks on this clone: The sample contains more than one DNA sequence encoding this CDR3. The genes are TRBV7-6 and TRBJ2-7; 7 nucleotides line up with TRBD2. With V trimmed by 3 bases and J by 3 bases, 2 bases remained unmatched. Germline loops: CDR1 SGHVS, CDR2 FNYEAQ. This CDR3 contains 13 residues. CDR3 DNA: TGTGCCAGCAGCTTTCCGGGAGGCTACGAGCAGTACTTC. The encoded protein is CASSFPGGYEQYF.

The count of this clone is one. The chain has TRBV5-4 and TRBJ2-5; 12 nucleotides line up with TRBD1. CDR3 length equals 16 residues. Germline V gene lookup returns CDR1 SGHNT and CDR2 YYREEE (reference sequence). Trimming cost V 7 bases and J 5 bases; bases outside gene matches: 12. The CDR3 loop reads CASSPGTGGVFETQYF. CDR3 coding DNA: TGTGCCAGCTCCCCGGGGACAGGGGGCGTCTTCGAGACCCAGTACTTC.

This clone was seen just once. CDR3 loop: CASSPGVIFYEQYF. DNA for the CDR3: TGTGCCAGCAGCCCGGGTGTGATTTTCTACGAGCAGTACTTC. V gene TRBV11-2 combines with J gene TRBJ2-7; D gene ambiguous. The V end lost 5 bases, the J end lost 3 bases, and 14 bases lay between the germline ends. The CDR3 loop spans 14 amino acids. Per germline, CDR1 SGHAT and CDR2 FQNNGV.

The chain links TRBV30 to TRBJ1-1; 7 nucleotides match TRBD1. Germline V gene data show CDR1 as GTSNPN and CDR2 as SVGIG (reference sequence). This CDR3 contains 14 residues. J gave up 5 bases and V 4 bases, and 10 bases lay outside the gene matches. This chain's CDR3 is CAWIKTGRRTEAFF. DNA of the CDR3: TGTGCCTGGATCAAGACAGGGCGGCGGACTGAAGCTTTCTTT.

This clone appeared a single time. The chain's CDR3 is CASSTPHTSGRAPPYEQYF. The CDR3 coding sequence is TGTGCCAGCAGCACCCCCCATACTAGCGGGAGGGCACCCCCCTACGAGCAGTACTTC. The chain has TRBV7-9 and TRBJ2-7; 13 positions agree with TRBD2. The V gene's germline CDR1 is SEHNR and CDR2 FQNEAQ (reference sequence). Trimming removed 5 bases from V and 2 bases from J; junction bases left unmatched: 15. The CDR3 is 19 residues long.

This chain links TRBV10-2 with TRBJ1-3; D uncertain. V was clipped by 2 bases and J by 4 bases, with 3 bases between them. CDR3 length equals 12 residues. Germline V gene sequence: CDR1 WSHSY, CDR2 SAAADI. The CDR3 spells CASSEGGNTIYF. The CDR3, as DNA: TGCGCCAGCAGTGAGGGAGGAAACACCATATATTTT.

The rearrangement links TRBV5-6 to TRBJ2-7, with D possibly TRBD2 on 6 matching bases. CDR3 size: 14 residues. Germline V CDR1 and CDR2: SGHDT, YYEEEE. Trimming left V 4 bases short and J 0 bases short, with 11 bases between. The CDR3: CASSGDSSSYEQYF. As DNA, the CDR3 is TGTGCCAGCAGCGGGGACTCGAGCTCCTACGAGCAGTACTTC.

The V gene is TRBV9, the J gene TRBJ2-6; D is undetermined. Germline V CDR1 and CDR2: SGDLS, YYNGEE. Deletions cut 4 bases from V and 1 base from J, with 6 bases between. This CDR3 has 14 amino acids. The CDR3 DNA is TGTGCCAGCAGCTGGGGATCTGGGGCCAACGTCCTGACTTTC. Amino acids: CASSWGSGANVLTF.

The count of this clone is one. The CDR3 nucleotides read TGTGCCAGCAGTTTAGTCCAGGCGGGTGAGCAGTACTTC. This gives the protein CASSLVQAGEQYF. This chain links TRBV28 with TRBJ2-7; a weak D match, TRBD2 (5 bases). CDR1 and CDR2 (germline): MDHEN, SYDVKM. CDR3 length: 13 residues. V lost 2 bases and J lost 7, with 12 bases in between.

The chain uses TRBV10-3 and TRBJ1-1; 7 bases map to TRBD1. The CDR3 runs 13 residues. Unmatched junction bases numbered 6, after V lost 5 bases and J lost 6 bases. The germline gives CDR1 ENHRY, CDR2 SYGVKD. In DNA form, the CDR3 reads TGTGCCATCAGTCATTCCACAGGGGCTGAAGCTTTCTTT. This codes for CAISHSTGAEAFF.

V and J are TRBV28 and TRBJ1-1; maybe TRBD1 (5 bases). The V end lost 5 bases, the J end lost 6 bases, and 22 bases lay between the germline ends. CDR1 is MDHEN and CDR2 is SYDVKM in the germline V gene. The CDR3 is 16 residues long. The CDR3 protein is CASSTWDLTPGAEAFF. CDR3 sequence (DNA): TGTGCCAGCAGTACCTGGGACCTGACCCCCGGCGCTGAAGCTTTCTTT.

This chain connects TRBV29-1 to TRBJ2-5, with TRBD1 matching 11 bases. Unmatched junction bases numbered 13, after V lost 7 bases and J lost 6 bases. CDR1 and CDR2 from the germline V gene are SQVTM and ANQGSEA. The CDR3 has 15 residues. The CDR3 DNA follows: TGCAGCGCCTCTACCGTAGGGACAGGGGGACAGACCCAGTACTTC. It codes for CSASTVGTGGQTQYF.

The chain recombines TRBV28 with TRBJ2-7; D uncertain. The germline V gene has CDR1 MDHEN and CDR2 SYDVKM. Deletions cut 3 bases from V and 0 bases from J, with 9 bases between. This CDR3 region has 14 residues. The CDR3 DNA sequence: TGTGCCAGCAGTTTGGGGTATACCTCCTACGAGCAGTACTTC. Translated, it gives CASSLGYTSYEQYF.

The J gene is TRBJ1-1, the V gene TRBV6-5; D is unresolved. This CDR3 contains 14 residues. Trimming stripped 2 bases from V and 1 base from J, with 8 bases between. CDR1 is MNHEY, CDR2 SVGAGI, per germline. CDR3 sequence reads: CASSYHDKNTEAFF. CDR3 nucleotide sequence: TGTGCCAGCAGTTACCACGACAAGAACACTGAAGCTTTCTTT.

The chain joins TRBV2 to TRBJ2-1, with 7 bases lining up with TRBD1. Germline trimming cut 7 bases from V and 7 bases from J; bases unmatched to any gene: 16. Germline V CDR1 and CDR2: SNHLY, FYNNEI. The CDR3 loop spans 16 amino acids. The CDR3 protein is CASTTHPGQPKNEQFF. CDR3 nucleotide sequence: TGTGCCAGCACCACCCACCCGGGACAGCCGAAGAATGAGCAGTTCTTC.

The chain couples TRBV19 to TRBJ2-3; 11 nucleotides agree with TRBD2. This CDR3 contains 18 residues. Germline V gene lookup returns CDR1 LNHDA and CDR2 SQIVND (reference sequence). The V and J ends lost 0 bases and 3 bases, in that order; junction bases with no gene match: 8. The CDR3 sequence is CASSIDLGLAGGTDTQYF. Written as DNA, the CDR3 is TGTGCCAGTAGTATAGATCTAGGACTAGCGGGTGGTACAGATACGCAGTATTTT.

The chain recombines TRBV19 with TRBJ2-2, with 11 nucleotides matching TRBD2. Looked up from germline, CDR1 is LNHDA and CDR2 is SQIVND (reference sequence). The CDR3 sequence is 21 residues long. With 1 base clipped from V and 0 bases from J, the junction kept 13 bases outside the gene matches. This chain's CDR3 is CASSIGPWTSGRNANTGELFF. CDR3 DNA: TGTGCCAGTAGTATAGGACCTTGGACTAGCGGGCGAAATGCGAACACCGGGGAGCTGTTTTTT.

The chain is built from TRBV7-9 and TRBJ2-7; D perhaps matches TRBD2 (5 bases). Germline-derived CDR1 and CDR2 are SEHNR and FQNEAQ (reference sequence). Trimming removed 1 base at V and 6 bases at J, with 13 bases between. The CDR3 is made up of 14 amino acids. The CDR3: CASSLGGYGLEQYF. CDR3 DNA sequence: TGTGCCAGCAGCTTAGGAGGGTACGGGCTCGAGCAGTACTTC.

This chain connects TRBV6-5 to TRBJ2-7; 7 nucleotides line up with TRBD1. This CDR3 has 16 amino acids. Germline CDR1 reads MNHEY; CDR2 reads SVGAGI. The trim removed 1 base at V and 1 base at J, leaving 7 bases unmatched. The CDR3: CASSYLRDSLSYEQYF. CDR3 nucleotide sequence: TGTGCCAGCAGTTACTTACGGGACAGCCTGTCCTACGAGCAGTACTTC.

The chain has TRBV7-9 and TRBJ1-6; 9 positions agree with TRBD1. The germline gives CDR1 SEHNR, CDR2 FQNEAQ (reference sequence). Trimming cost V 3 bases and J 11 bases; bases outside gene matches: 5. This CDR3 comprises 14 residues. CDR3 sequence: CASSLGQGIAPLHF. Written as DNA, the CDR3 is TGTGCCAGCAGCTTGGGACAGGGTATAGCACCCCTCCACTTT.

V is TRBV11-2 and J is TRBJ2-3; the match to TRBD2 covers 10 bases. The CDR3 is 17 residues long. J lost 4 bases, V lost 6 bases, and 13 bases had no gene match. Germline assignment: CDR1 SGHAT and CDR2 FQNNGV. CDR3 DNA: TGTGCCAGCAGGGGGCGGCCTGGGCTAGCGGGAGCAGATACGCAGTATTTT. As protein: CASRGRPGLAGADTQYF.

This sequence joins TRBV27 and TRBJ1-2; D not certain. CDR1 is MNHEY, CDR2 SMNVEV, per germline (reference sequence). V was pared by 5 bases and J by 0 bases, with 10 bases between. The CDR3 covers 14 residues. This CDR3 is CASSPDTTNYGYTF. In DNA, the CDR3 is TGTGCCAGCAGTCCCGACACCACTAACTATGGCTACACCTTC.

The chain joins TRBV7-8 to TRBJ1-5; tentatively, D is TRBD1 (5 bases). Germline V gives CDR1 SGHVS, CDR2 FQNEAQ. Trimming shortened V by 1 base and J by 0 bases, and 7 bases separated the two germline ends. CDR3 length: 15 residues. The DNA for the CDR3 is TGTGCCAGCAGCTTAGAGCAGGGTAGCAATCAGCCCCAGCATTTT. Its protein product is CASSLEQGSNQPQHF. Complete variable domain (other parts from reference TRBV7-8 and TRBJ1-5): GAGVSQSPRYKVAKRGQDVALRCDPISGHVSLFWYQQALGQGPEFLTYFQNEAQLDKSGLPSDRFFAERPEGSVSTLKIQRTQQEDSAVYLCASSLEQGSNQPQHFGDGTRLSIL.

The rearrangement links TRBV6-1 to TRBJ2-7; D unresolved. Looked up from germline, CDR1 is MNHNS and CDR2 is SASEGT. V lost 7 bases and J 0 bases, leaving 16 bases between the germline ends. The CDR3 covers 15 residues. CDR3 amino acids: CASTEGRQDSYEQYF. CDR3 in DNA: TGTGCCAGCACCGAAGGGCGGCAGGACTCCTACGAGCAGTACTTC.

The chain joins TRBV25-1 to TRBJ1-4, with a possible D match to TRBD1 (6 bases). Trimming cost V 2 bases and J 5 bases, with 15 bases left between them. Germline-derived CDR1 and CDR2 are MGHDK and SYGVNS. The CDR3 runs to 16 residues. CDR3 region: CASSERGGGNNEKLFF. The DNA of the CDR3 is TGTGCCAGCAGTGAAAGGGGGGGAGGGAACAATGAAAAACTGTTTTTT.

J is TRBJ1-2 and V is TRBV21-1. TRBV21-1 is an annotated pseudogene. The CDR3 spans 20 residues. The CDR3 loop is CASSKPPGVSVEDSHYGYTF. The CDR3 DNA reads TGTGCCAGCAGCAAACCCCCTGGGGTTTCGGTAGAGGATAGCCACTATGGCTACACCTTC.

The table lists this clone with a count of one. A read error may account for a junction end that differs from germline. The chain combines TRBV25-1 with TRBJ2-2, with D unclear. Germline V gene sequence: CDR1 MGHDK, CDR2 SYGVNS. This CDR3 has 12 amino acids. CDR3 loop: CASSTNSGELFF. Written as DNA, the CDR3 is TGTGCCAGCAGTACGAACTCCGGGGAGCTGTTTTTT. Full variable domain (rest looked up from reference TRBV25-1 and TRBJ2-2): EADIYQTPRYLVIGTGKKITLECSQTMGHDKMYWYQQDPGMELHLIHYSYGVNSTEKGDLSSESTVSRIRTEHFPLTLESARPSHTSQYLCASSTNSGELFFGEGSRLTVL.

The CDR3: CASSPNVGANTEAFF. For the CDR3, the DNA is TGTGCCAGCAGCCCAAACGTGGGGGCGAACACTGAAGCTTTCTTT. The J gene is TRBJ1-1, the V gene TRBV7-9; D may be TRBD1 (6 bases). Trimming cost V 5 bases and J 1 base, with 14 bases left between them. CDR3 length equals 15 residues. Germline CDR1 SEHNR, CDR2 FQNEAQ (reference sequence).

V gene TRBV9 combines with J gene TRBJ1-1; D is unresolved. In germline, CDR1 is SGDLS, CDR2 YYNGEE. The CDR3 extends over 14 amino acids. V gave up 4 bases and J gave up 0 bases, with 10 bases separating them. The CDR3 sequence: CASSPEGLNTEAFF. The CDR3 DNA reads as TGTGCCAGCAGCCCGGAGGGATTGAACACTGAAGCTTTCTTT.